The 32 T cell receptor beta chains in this list originate from one sample, sequenced in a study of blood T cell repertoires in COVID-19 (dated by TCRdb to 2020 to 2021). The library was built by means of the immunoSEQ multiplex PCR assay. In TCRdb, the immuneACCESS table is reduced to in-frame sequences with V and J assigned. These tables do not hold every clone; where another copy was compared, an unresolved V gene accounts for under half, and the others remain unexplained. The sample includes roughly 240,000 clones, with 83% observed a single time. Approximately 4% of the sample lies in the top ten. The material sequenced was PBMCs or T cells enriched from blood (not recorded which). Receptors were obtained from a woman between 35 and 50 years old who had been exposed to COVID-19.

The chain is built from TRBV19 and TRBJ1-5, with TRBD1 matching 9 bases. This CDR3 is 17 amino acids long. The V segment lost 5 bases and the J segment 6 bases; nucleotides outside the gene matches: 14. CDR1 and CDR2 from the germline V gene are LNHDA and SQIVND (reference sequence). CDR3 nucleotide sequence: TGTGCCAGTAGTCCCGGGAGGGACAGGGATCGACCTCAGCCCCAGCATTTT. This encodes CASSPGRDRDRPQPQHF.

The V call is TRBV7-8, the J call TRBJ2-5; TRBD1 might be the D (5 bases). V was shortened by 5 bases and J by 1 base, with 17 bases between the two germline ends. Germline loops: CDR1 SGHVS, CDR2 FQNEAQ. The CDR3 is made up of 16 amino acids. CDR3 sequence (DNA): TGTGCCAGCAGCCCAAGGGGTGTTCTAGGCCAAGAGACCCAGTACTTC. This translates into CASSPRGVLGQETQYF.

The genes are TRBV9 and TRBJ1-1; weak D call: TRBD1 (5 bases). The V and J ends lost 6 bases and 2 bases respectively, with 14 bases between them. Germline V lookup: CDR1 SGDLS, CDR2 YYNGEE. This CDR3 is built from 14 residues. This CDR3 reads CASTSVGGNTEAFF. CDR3 coding DNA: TGTGCCAGCACGAGCGTCGGGGGTAACACTGAAGCTTTCTTT.

On this clone: This sample also contains other DNA sequences that code for the same CDR3. J is TRBJ2-6 and V is TRBV12-3 or TRBV12-4, with D unresolved. Trimming removed 6 bases at V and 1 base at J, with 4 bases between. This CDR3 region has 13 residues. The DNA of the CDR3 is TGTGCCAGCAGCTTTTCTGGGGCCAACGTCCTGACTTTC. Its translation is CASSFSGANVLTF.

The chain recombines TRBV4-1 with TRBJ2-1, with D possibly being TRBD2 (6 bases). V gave up 1 base and J gave up 6 bases, with 19 bases separating them. The CDR3 is made up of 17 amino acids. The V gene's germline CDR1 is MGHRA and CDR2 YSYEKL. CDR3 sequence reads: CASSQGSRTGETNEQFF. The CDR3 DNA sequence: TGCGCCAGCAGCCAAGGGAGTAGGACGGGGGAGACCAATGAGCAGTTCTTC.

In the case of this clone: An end of the junction does not agree with germline; a read error may underlie this. V gene TRBV6-5 combines with J gene TRBJ1-5; the D gene is possibly TRBD1 (5 bases). This CDR3 is 15 amino acids long. Germline CDR1 reads MNHEY; CDR2 reads SVGAGI. Here the CDR3 DNA reads TGTGCCAGCAGTGACTCTGGGGCCCCGCATCAGCCCCAGCATTTT. Protein: CASSDSGAPHQPQHF.

The table lists this clone with a few counts. The chain combines TRBV19 with TRBJ1-1; 7 bases map to TRBD1. This CDR3 is built from 15 residues. The germline V gene encodes CDR1 LNHDA and CDR2 SQIVND (reference sequence). V shed 5 bases, J shed 2 bases, and the junction held 8 bases outside the gene matches. The CDR3 DNA reads TGTGCCAGTAGTCCTCGGGGGACAGAAAACACTGAAGCTTTCTTT. This gives the protein CASSPRGTENTEAFF.

The chain couples TRBV7-9 to TRBJ2-7; 8 bases agree with TRBD2. CDR3 length: 15 residues. Germline lookup yields CDR1 SEHNR and CDR2 FQNEAQ (reference sequence). V was pared by 6 bases and J by 4 bases, with 11 bases of the junction left unmatched. The CDR3 protein is CASRDTSGNIYEQYF. DNA for the CDR3: TGTGCCAGCAGGGACACTAGCGGAAACATTTACGAGCAGTACTTC.

The rearrangement links TRBV7-3 to TRBJ1-1, with D perhaps matching TRBD1 (6 bases). The CDR3 spans 13 residues. The germline gives CDR1 SGHTA, CDR2 FQGTGA. The germline V and J ends were trimmed by 4 bases and 0 bases, with 6 bases remaining between them. Written as DNA, the CDR3 is TGTGCCAGCAGCTGGACAGTGAACACTGAAGCTTTCTTT. Amino acids: CASSWTVNTEAFF. Combining the CDR3 with reference TRBV7-3 and TRBJ1-1 gives the whole variable domain GAGVSQTPSNKVTEKGKYVELRCDPISGHTALYWYRQSLGQGPEFLIYFQGTGAADDSGLPNDRFFAVRPEGSVSTLKIQRTERGDSAVYLCASSWTVNTEAFFGQGTRLTVV.

The chain carries TRBV6-1 and TRBJ2-1; TRBD1 is a possible D gene (6 bases). Trimming stripped 1 base from V and 5 bases from J, with 12 bases between. This CDR3 is 15 amino acids long. CDR1 and CDR2 (germline): MNHNS, SASEGT. The CDR3: CASSEGYRADNEQFF. The DNA of the CDR3 is TGTGCCAGCAGTGAAGGTTACAGGGCCGACAATGAGCAGTTCTTC.

The V and J genes are TRBV3-1 (or the pseudogene TRBV3-2) and TRBJ1-1; tentative D call: TRBD1 (6 bases). Germline assignment: CDR1 LGHDT and CDR2 YNNKEL (reference sequence). The V and J ends lost 4 bases and 6 bases respectively, with 18 bases between them. There are 15 residues in the CDR3. The CDR3 sequence is CASSPFSWGGSEAFF. DNA for the CDR3: TGTGCCAGCAGCCCATTCTCCTGGGGGGGCTCTGAAGCTTTCTTT.

For this clone: The junction differs from germline at one of its ends, possibly a read error. The chain uses TRBV7-7 and TRBJ2-2, with D maybe TRBD1 (5 bases). The germline gives CDR1 SSHAT, CDR2 FNYEAQ (reference sequence). The CDR3 is made up of 14 amino acids. The CDR3 reads CASSVGQNTGELFF. In nucleotides, the CDR3 is TGTGCTAGCAGCGTAGGACAGAACACCGGGGAGCTGTTTTTT.

The chain uses TRBV6-4 and TRBJ1-4, with a weak D call TRBD1 (6 bases). The V end lost 8 bases, the J end lost 6 bases, and 13 bases lay between the germline ends. The CDR3 runs 13 residues. In germline, CDR1 is MRHNA, CDR2 SNTAGT. Written as DNA, the CDR3 is TGTGCCAGCGGACCCGGGACACATGAAAAACTGTTTTTT. Its translation is CASGPGTHEKLFF.

This clone was seen just once. This sequence joins TRBV28 and TRBJ2-7; possible D gene TRBD1, 5 bases. Germline assignment: CDR1 MDHEN and CDR2 SYDVKM. The CDR3 sequence is 14 residues long. The V end was cut by 6 bases, the J end by 4 bases, with 16 bases between. The CDR3 loop reads CASRPSDKLYEQYF. The CDR3 region has the DNA TGTGCCAGCAGACCCTCGGACAAGCTTTACGAGCAGTACTTC.

V and J are TRBV20-1 and TRBJ1-1, with 7 nucleotides matching TRBD1. This CDR3 has 14 residues. CDR1 DFQATT and CDR2 SNEGSKA come from the germline V gene (reference sequence). After removal of 3 bases from V and 1 base from J, the junction contained 5 bases not matched to a gene. Here the CDR3 DNA reads TGCAGTGCTAGTTCGGGACAGAAGAACACTGAAGCTTTCTTT. Its translation: CSASSGQKNTEAFF.

This chain joins TRBV7-3 and TRBJ1-3; 8 positions match TRBD1. V lost 4 bases and J lost 1; bases outside the gene matches: 6. CDR1 is SGHTA and CDR2 is FQGTGA in the germline V gene. The CDR3 has 16 amino acids. In DNA, the CDR3 is TGTGCCAGCAGCTCTGACAGGGGCCTTTCTGGAAACACCATATATTTT. Amino acids: CASSSDRGLSGNTIYF.

CDR3 protein: CASTGVNNQPQHF. CDR3 in DNA: TGTGCCAGCACGGGTGTGAACAATCAGCCCCAGCATTTT. V is TRBV6-5 and J is TRBJ1-5; D call uncertain. This CDR3 has 13 amino acids. V lost 7 bases to trimming and J lost 3 bases, with 10 bases between them. Germline loops: CDR1 MNHEY, CDR2 SVGAGI.

The chain carries TRBV5-1 and TRBJ2-2, with 9 bases identical to TRBD1. This CDR3 has 16 amino acids. V lost 4 bases and J lost 1; bases outside the gene matches: 5. Germline V lookup: CDR1 SGHRS, CDR2 YFSETQ. CDR3 amino acids: CASSRTGVGNTGELFF. CDR3 bases: TGCGCCAGCAGCCGGACAGGGGTGGGGAACACCGGGGAGCTGTTTTTT.

This clone was seen just once. The V and J genes are TRBV4-3 and TRBJ2-7, with 13 bases aligning to TRBD2. Looked up from germline, CDR1 is LGHNA and CDR2 is YSLEER. The length of the CDR3 is 17 residues. Trimming removed 0 bases from V and 2 bases from J; junction bases left unmatched: 4. CDR3 amino acids: CASSQDWTSGGAYEQYF. In DNA, the CDR3 is TGCGCCAGCAGCCAAGATTGGACTAGCGGGGGAGCCTACGAGCAGTACTTC.

This sequence joins TRBV6-5 and TRBJ1-2; 7 nucleotides agree with TRBD1. The CDR3 contains 13 residues. The V gene end was trimmed by 5 bases and the J gene end by 8 bases; junction bases not matched to a gene: 8. The germline CDR1 and CDR2 sequences are MNHEY and SVGAGI. This CDR3 reads CASSPPTGIGYTF. In nucleotides, the CDR3 is TGTGCCAGCAGTCCCCCGACAGGGATCGGCTACACCTTC.

Note on this clone: The sample contains more than one DNA sequence encoding this CDR3. The chain carries TRBV5-1 and TRBJ2-1; TRBD2 matches at 11 bases. The CDR3 extends over 15 amino acids. V gave up 1 base and J gave up 3 bases; unmatched junction bases: 0. Per the germline V gene, CDR1 is SGHRS and CDR2 is YFSETQ. The CDR3 DNA reads TGCGCCAGCAGCTTGACTAGCGGGGGCTACAATGAGCAGTTCTTC. This sequence encodes CASSLTSGGYNEQFF.

J is TRBJ2-3 and V is TRBV6-5; TRBD2 might be the D (5 bases). With 6 bases removed from V and 2 bases from J, the gap between germline ends came to 12 bases. CDR3 size: 14 residues. Germline V gene sequence: CDR1 MNHEY, CDR2 SVGAGI. CDR3 nucleotides: TGTGCCAGCAGCCGCGGACTGTACACAGATACGCAGTATTTT. Translation: CASSRGLYTDTQYF.

The V call is TRBV7-2, the J call TRBJ2-1; 8 bases are a match to TRBD1. Germline V CDR1 and CDR2: SGHTA, FQGNSA. Trimming at V came to 0 bases and at J to 8 bases, leaving 9 bases not matched to a gene. This CDR3 contains 16 residues. In DNA form, the CDR3 reads TGTGCCAGCAGCTTAGCGGGAGGACAGGGTCTATATGAGCAGTTCTTC. Protein sequence: CASSLAGGQGLYEQFF.

The rearrangement uses TRBV5-1 and TRBJ2-7; 10 bases are shared with TRBD2. The CDR3 runs to 14 residues. The junction had 5 bases not matched to a gene; V was cut back by 3 bases and J by 5 bases. CDR1 is SGHRS, CDR2 YFSETQ, per germline. CDR3 nucleotides: TGCGCCAGCAGCTACCCTAGCGGGGGAGACGAGCAGTACTTC. This encodes CASSYPSGGDEQYF.

The chain links TRBV19 to TRBJ1-6, with 11 nucleotides matching TRBD1. This CDR3 contains 15 residues. With 6 bases clipped from V and 7 bases from J, the junction kept 5 bases outside the gene matches. Germline CDR1 and CDR2: LNHDA and SQIVND (reference sequence). The CDR3 loop reads CASRQDRGLNSPLHF. The CDR3 nucleotides are TGTGCCAGTAGACAGGACAGGGGGCTGAATTCACCCCTCCACTTT.

The chain couples TRBV18 to TRBJ1-2, with D perhaps matching TRBD1 (5 bases). The V and J ends lost 3 bases and 6 bases respectively, with 11 bases between them. Per germline, CDR1 KGHSH and CDR2 LQKENI. The CDR3 is made up of 13 amino acids. In DNA, the CDR3 is TGTGCCAGCTCACCGTACCCACAGGATGGCTACACCTTC. This codes for CASSPYPQDGYTF.

This clone was observed once. The J gene is TRBJ1-3, the V gene TRBV3-1 (or the pseudogene TRBV3-2), with D hard to call. The CDR3 is made up of 14 amino acids. With 1 base removed from V and 4 bases from J, the gap between germline ends came to 8 bases. Germline lookup yields CDR1 LGHDT and CDR2 YNNKEL (reference sequence). The CDR3 nucleotides are TGTGCCAGCAGCCAAGGCTTTCAGGGAAACACCATATATTTT. Its protein is CASSQGFQGNTIYF.

CDR3 region: CASSQAPGTGGPQHF. The CDR3 nucleotides are TGTGCCAGCAGCCAAGCCCCAGGGACGGGGGGGCCCCAGCATTTT. This chain uses TRBV3-1 (or the pseudogene TRBV3-2) with TRBJ1-5, with D perhaps matching TRBD1 (5 bases). Trimming removed 1 base at V and 9 bases at J, with 16 bases between. Germline V gene data show CDR1 as LGHDT and CDR2 as YNNKEL (reference sequence). The length of the CDR3 is 15 residues.

This chain connects TRBV7-3 to TRBJ1-2; a weak D match, TRBD1 (5 bases). Germline V CDR1 and CDR2: SGHTA, FQGTGA. The CDR3 totals 13 residues. V lost 5 bases to trimming and J lost 4 bases, with 11 bases between them. The CDR3 region has the DNA TGTGCCAGCAGCGCCTCGGGGGTCTATGGCTACACCTTC. Residues: CASSASGVYGYTF.

The CDR3: CASSAGTDSRNIQYF. In DNA, the CDR3 is TGTGCCAGCAGCGCCGGGACAGATTCGAGGAACATTCAGTACTTC. V is TRBV9 and J is TRBJ2-4; 7 bases agree with TRBD1. The germline V gene encodes CDR1 SGDLS and CDR2 YYNGEE. The V gene end was trimmed by 3 bases and the J gene end by 7 bases; junction bases not matched to a gene: 10. The length of the CDR3 is 15 residues. Full variable domain (missing parts from reference TRBV9 and TRBJ2-4): DSGVTQTPKHLITATGQRVTLRCSPRSGDLSVYWYQQSLDQGLQFLIQYYNGEERAKGNILERFSAQQFPDLHSELNLSSLELGDSALYFCASSAGTDSRNIQYFGAGTRLSVL.

This clone was seen only once. The rearrangement uses TRBV15 and TRBJ1-5; possible D gene TRBD1, 6 bases. This CDR3 has 16 residues. The V gene's germline CDR1 is LNHNV and CDR2 YYDKDF (reference sequence). V was clipped by 3 bases and J by 4 bases, with 16 bases between them. CDR3 sequence (DNA): TGTGCCACCAGCAGGAAGCCTCTACAGGGAAATCAGCCCCAGCATTTT. Translated, it gives CATSRKPLQGNQPQHF.

The chain is built from TRBV19 and TRBJ2-7; D call uncertain. Trimming left V 7 bases short and J 7 bases short, with 17 bases between. The CDR3 totals 13 residues. The germline V gene has CDR1 LNHDA and CDR2 SQIVND (reference sequence). The CDR3 sequence: CASTPLWACEQYF. For the CDR3, the DNA is TGTGCCAGTACCCCTCTTTGGGCGTGTGAGCAGTACTTC.